Each of the 29 T cell receptor beta chains below was sequenced from the same sample in a study of blood T cell repertoires in COVID-19. Data came from immunoSEQ multiplex PCR; TCRdb stores just in-frame clones and leaves some out. The table lists 150,000 to 200,000 clones, 65% to 90% of them singletons, with more than 7.5% in the top ten. Sequencing used peripheral blood. These receptors originate from a man aged 50-60 years with active or convalescent COVID-19.

This chain joins TRBV5-6 and TRBJ2-4; TRBD1 aligns across 12 bases. With V trimmed by 2 bases and J by 1 base, 10 bases remained unmatched. CDR1 and CDR2 (germline): SGHDT, YYEEEE. The length of the CDR3 is 19 residues. The CDR3 nucleotides are TGTGCCAGCAGCTTCCGGGACAGGGGGCTAAAGGGGGCCAAAAACATTCAGTACTTC. It is translated as CASSFRDRGLKGAKNIQYF.

This clone appeared a single time. The chain links TRBV24-1 to TRBJ1-5; D unclear. The CDR3 extends over 15 amino acids. Trimming left V 3 bases short and J 1 base short, with 9 bases between. Per the germline V gene, CDR1 is KGHDR and CDR2 is SFDVKD. The CDR3: CATSDAGGSNQPQHF. The DNA for the CDR3 is TGTGCCACCAGTGATGCAGGAGGGAGCAATCAGCCCCAGCATTTT.

The chain is built from TRBV30 and TRBJ1-1, with a possible D match to TRBD1 (6 bases). Germline V CDR1 and CDR2: GTSNPN, SVGIG (reference sequence). V lost 4 bases and J lost 1, with 10 bases in between. The CDR3 covers 13 residues. This CDR3 is CAWKQGPNTEAFF. DNA for the CDR3: TGTGCCTGGAAACAGGGCCCGAACACTGAAGCTTTCTTT.

Only one count was recorded for this clone. The CDR3 nucleotides are TGTGCCCTCCTTGGTACCGGAGACTATGGCTACACCTTC. Translating gives CALLGTGDYGYTF. This rearrangement joins TRBV28 to TRBJ1-2, with D unresolved. Germline-derived CDR1 and CDR2 are MDHEN and SYDVKM. The CDR3 contains 13 residues. V shed 11 bases and J shed 3 bases, with 16 bases lying between them.

The chain has TRBV29-1 and TRBJ2-1; tentatively, D is TRBD2 (5 bases). The CDR3 covers 15 residues. In germline, CDR1 is SQVTM, CDR2 ANQGSEA. With 4 bases removed from V and 0 bases from J, the gap between germline ends came to 13 bases. The CDR3 here is CSVVGVVSSYNEQFF. The CDR3 DNA is TGCAGCGTTGTGGGAGTGGTTAGCTCCTACAATGAGCAGTTCTTC.

In its sample, this clone was seen a few times. The chain combines TRBV6-6 with TRBJ1-4; D gene unclear. The V and J ends lost 0 bases and 5 bases respectively, with 10 bases between them. The CDR3 loop spans 15 amino acids. Germline V gene data show CDR1 as MNHNY and CDR2 as SVGAGI (reference sequence). DNA for the CDR3: TGTGCCAGCAGTTACTCGGGAGGGAGGAATGAAAAACTGTTTTTT. Its translation: CASSYSGGRNEKLFF.

This sequence joins TRBV2 and TRBJ1-1; a weak D match, TRBD1 (5 bases). The CDR3 sequence is 14 residues long. CDR1 is SNHLY and CDR2 is FYNNEI in the germline V gene. The V and J ends lost 5 bases and 5 bases respectively, with 15 bases between them. The CDR3 DNA reads TGTGCCAGCAGTACCCTTGGGGGGATGACTGAAGCTTTCTTT. Protein: CASSTLGGMTEAFF.

This chain links TRBV4-1 with TRBJ2-7; D remains ambiguous. V lost 3 bases and J lost 5, with 11 bases in between. Germline V gene lookup returns CDR1 MGHRA and CDR2 YSYEKL. The CDR3 extends over 13 amino acids. The CDR3 DNA reads as TGCGCCAGCAGCCATCAAGCCCGGGACGAGCAGTACTTC. Residues: CASSHQARDEQYF.

The CDR3, as DNA: TGTGCCAGCAGTGTTGCCGGGACAGGCTACGAGCAGTACTTC. Its translation is CASSVAGTGYEQYF. This chain connects TRBV27 to TRBJ2-7; TRBD1 matches 8 bases. Germline CDR1 is MNHEY and CDR2 is SMNVEV (reference sequence). V was clipped by 5 bases and J by 3 bases; unmatched bases: 6. The length of the CDR3 is 14 residues.

The CDR3 region is CATSDHRGQPQHF. CDR3 nucleotide sequence: TGTGCCACCAGTGACCACCGGGGACAGCCCCAGCATTTT. V gene TRBV24-1 combines with J gene TRBJ1-5; the D is unclear. The germline V gene has CDR1 KGHDR and CDR2 SFDVKD. The CDR3 extends over 13 amino acids. Trimming shortened V by 4 bases and J by 7 bases, and 10 bases separated the two germline ends.

The V gene is TRBV11-3, the J gene TRBJ2-5; D possibly corresponds to TRBD1 (6 bases). Germline values: CDR1 SGHNT, CDR2 YENEEA. This CDR3 is 14 amino acids long. V lost 5 bases and J lost 0, with 10 bases in between. CDR3 nucleotide sequence: TGTGCCAGCAGCCATCAGGGGTACCAAGAGACCCAGTACTTC. It is translated as CASSHQGYQETQYF.

The chain carries TRBV18 and TRBJ2-1; 11 nucleotides agree with TRBD2. Germline V gene sequence: CDR1 KGHSH, CDR2 LQKENI. CDR3 length: 14 amino acids. V lost 3 bases to trimming and J lost 9 bases; unmatched junction nucleotides: 4. CDR3: CASSPLAGGREQFF. The CDR3 nucleotides read TGTGCCAGCTCACCCCTAGCGGGAGGCCGTGAGCAGTTCTTC.

The V gene is TRBV4-3, the J gene TRBJ1-1; maybe TRBD1 (6 bases). Trimming shortened V by 0 bases and J by 5 bases, and 10 bases separated the two germline ends. The CDR3 consists of 14 residues. Looked up from germline, CDR1 is LGHNA and CDR2 is YSLEER. The CDR3 nucleotides read TGCGCCAGCAGCCAAGAAGTGGACAGTACTGAAGCTTTCTTT. Translated, it gives CASSQEVDSTEAFF.

The rearrangement links TRBV6-6 to TRBJ1-2, with no clear D. This CDR3 is built from 15 residues. Germline CDR1 MNHNY, CDR2 SVGAGI (reference sequence). With 5 bases removed from V and 4 bases from J, the gap between germline ends came to 17 bases. The CDR3 reads CASSRSRPGRYGYTF. The CDR3 DNA sequence: TGTGCCAGCAGTCGATCCAGGCCAGGCCGCTATGGCTACACCTTC.

V usage is TRBV4-2 and J usage is TRBJ2-1; 9 bases are a match to TRBD2. The length of the CDR3 is 15 residues. Germline CDR1 is LGHNA and CDR2 is YNFKEQ. The trim removed 4 bases at V and 3 bases at J, leaving 4 bases unmatched. This CDR3 reads CASSRTSGLYNEQFF. The CDR3 DNA reads TGTGCCAGCAGCCGCACTAGCGGGCTCTACAATGAGCAGTTCTTC.

V is TRBV10-3 and J is TRBJ2-2; D might be TRBD2 (6 bases). The CDR3 is 15 amino acids. Per germline, CDR1 ENHRY and CDR2 SYGVKD. The V and J ends lost 4 bases and 7 bases respectively, with 16 bases between them. The CDR3 here is CAISGGGGVGGELFF. CDR3 DNA: TGTGCCATCAGTGGTGGCGGCGGGGTTGGCGGGGAGCTGTTTTTT.

J is TRBJ2-1 and V is TRBV10-3; D not resolved. Trimming stripped 4 bases from V and 0 bases from J, with 7 bases between. The CDR3 contains 14 residues. Germline V CDR1 and CDR2: ENHRY, SYGVKD. The CDR3 nucleotides are TGTGCCATCAGTGTCTCTAGCTCCTACAATGAGCAGTTCTTC. Translating gives CAISVSSSYNEQFF.

The gene calls are TRBV11-3 and TRBJ2-7; D might be TRBD2 (5 bases). Trimming removed 2 bases from V and 2 bases from J, with 7 bases in between. This CDR3 region has 13 residues. Germline V gene data show CDR1 as SGHNT and CDR2 as YENEEA. The CDR3 nucleotides read TGTGCCAGCAGCTTACCCGGGGCCTACGAGCAGTACTTC. Translation: CASSLPGAYEQYF. The entire variable domain, with the rest obtained from reference TRBV11-3 and TRBJ2-7, is as follows: EAGVVQSPRYKIIEKKQPVAFWCNPISGHNTLYWYLQNLGQGPELLIRYENEEAVDDSQLPKDRFSAERLKGVDSTLKIQPAELGDSAVYLCASSLPGAYEQYFGPGTRLTVT.

In this sample, this clone turned up a few times. This same CDR3 is encoded by further DNA sequences in the sample. V is TRBV5-4 and J is TRBJ1-2; 7 bases map to TRBD1. V was pared by 0 bases and J by 3 bases, with 2 bases of the junction left unmatched. The length of the CDR3 is 14 residues. Germline V gene data show CDR1 as SGHNT and CDR2 as YYREEE (reference sequence). DNA of the CDR3: TGTGCCAGCAGCTTGGGTGACAGGGACTATGGCTACACCTTC. Translation: CASSLGDRDYGYTF. Full variable domain (outside the CDR3, taken from reference TRBV5-4 and TRBJ1-2): ETGVTQSPTHLIKTRGQQVTLRCSSQSGHNTVSWYQQALGQGPQFIFQYYREEENGRGNFPPRFSGLQFPNYSSELNVNALELDDSALYLCASSLGDRDYGYTFGSGTRLTVV.

This rearrangement joins TRBV19 to TRBJ2-2, with TRBD1 matching over 9 bases. This CDR3 is 15 amino acids long. With 5 bases clipped from V and 6 bases from J, the junction kept 7 bases outside the gene matches. The germline V gene has CDR1 LNHDA and CDR2 SQIVND (reference sequence). CDR3: CASSPGTGMPGELFF. The CDR3 nucleotides read TGTGCCAGTAGTCCCGGGACAGGGATGCCCGGGGAGCTGTTTTTT.

The V call is TRBV28, the J call TRBJ2-1; no reliable D call. Between the trimmed V and J ends, which lost 6 bases and 9 bases, there was a span of 15 bases. The germline V gene encodes CDR1 MDHEN and CDR2 SYDVKM. The CDR3 has 13 amino acids. In DNA, the CDR3 is TGTGCCAGCAGGATAGACCTGGGCAGTGAGCAGTTCTTC. Its translation: CASRIDLGSEQFF.

This sequence joins TRBV12-2 and TRBJ1-6; no DNA check was done on the table's D call, TRBD1. TRBV12-2 is a listed pseudogene. The CDR3 contains 17 residues. CDR3 region: CASRLAVRDRVTSPLHF. DNA of the CDR3: TGTGCAAGTCGCTTAGCCGTCCGGGACAGGGTTACTTCACCCCTCCACTTT.

This chain uses TRBV3-1 (or the pseudogene TRBV3-2) with TRBJ2-2; D is perhaps TRBD1 (7 bases). From germline, CDR1 is LGHDT and CDR2 YNNKEL (reference sequence). Between the trimmed V and J ends, which lost 4 bases and 6 bases, there was a span of 12 bases. This CDR3 is 14 amino acids long. The CDR3 DNA sequence: TGTGCCAGCAGCCCGCTCAGGGGGGCCGGGGAGCTGTTTTTT. Its protein product is CASSPLRGAGELFF.

This chain connects TRBV7-3 to TRBJ2-3; TRBD2 might be the D (6 bases). Germline assignment: CDR1 SGHTA and CDR2 FQGTGA. The CDR3 consists of 14 residues. V lost 3 bases to trimming and J lost 1 base, with 8 bases between them. In DNA, the CDR3 is TGTGCCAGCAGCTTTTCTAGCGGCACAGATACGCAGTATTTT. It specifies CASSFSSGTDTQYF.

The chain is built from TRBV7-2 and TRBJ2-7; 9 bases line up with TRBD1. This CDR3 contains 15 residues. The germline gives CDR1 SGHTA, CDR2 FQGNSA. V gave up 3 bases and J gave up 4 bases; unmatched junction bases: 7. This CDR3 is CASSFNGDRAYEQYF. The CDR3, as DNA: TGTGCCAGCAGCTTTAACGGGGACAGGGCGTACGAGCAGTACTTC.

The chain combines TRBV28 with TRBJ1-6; no definite D call. Germline values: CDR1 MDHEN, CDR2 SYDVKM. The CDR3 covers 16 residues. Trimming cost V 8 bases and J 0 bases, with 14 bases left between them. CDR3 protein: CASCSNLGSYNSPLHF. Here the CDR3 DNA reads TGTGCCAGCTGTAGCAACCTCGGCTCCTATAATTCACCCCTCCACTTT. Together with reference TRBV28 and TRBJ1-6, the CDR3 gives the full variable domain: DVKVTQSSRYLVKRTGEKVFLECVQDMDHENMFWYRQDPGLGLRLIYFSYDVKMKEKGDIPEGYSVSREKKERFSLILESASTNQTSMYLCASCSNLGSYNSPLHFGNGTRLTVT.

This chain joins TRBV5-1 and TRBJ1-1; TRBD1 matches 7 bases. CDR3 size: 14 residues. Germline V CDR1 and CDR2: SGHRS, YFSETQ. Trimming removed 0 bases from V and 4 bases from J; junction bases left unmatched: 3. The CDR3: CASSLGQGVTEAFF. DNA for the CDR3: TGCGCCAGCAGCTTGGGGCAGGGGGTCACTGAAGCTTTCTTT.

V is TRBV7-3 and J is TRBJ2-7; 7 nucleotides align to TRBD1. Losses at the gene ends were 5 bases for V and 6 bases for J; bases not matched to a gene: 7. The germline V gene encodes CDR1 SGHTA and CDR2 FQGTGA. The CDR3 spans 13 residues. In DNA form, the CDR3 reads TGTGCCAGCAGCCCGGACAGGTTCGTCGAGCAGTACTTC. This codes for CASSPDRFVEQYF.

The chain has TRBV6-2 or TRBV6-3 and TRBJ2-4; possible D gene TRBD2, 5 bases. Trimming took 5 bases from V and 6 from J, leaving 26 bases between them. Germline V gene data show CDR1 as MNHEY and CDR2 as SVGEGT. The CDR3 consists of 18 residues. The CDR3 sequence is CASSAIPINNRGRNIQYF. In DNA, the CDR3 is TGTGCCAGCAGTGCCATCCCTATAAACAATCGGGGTAGAAACATTCAGTACTTC.